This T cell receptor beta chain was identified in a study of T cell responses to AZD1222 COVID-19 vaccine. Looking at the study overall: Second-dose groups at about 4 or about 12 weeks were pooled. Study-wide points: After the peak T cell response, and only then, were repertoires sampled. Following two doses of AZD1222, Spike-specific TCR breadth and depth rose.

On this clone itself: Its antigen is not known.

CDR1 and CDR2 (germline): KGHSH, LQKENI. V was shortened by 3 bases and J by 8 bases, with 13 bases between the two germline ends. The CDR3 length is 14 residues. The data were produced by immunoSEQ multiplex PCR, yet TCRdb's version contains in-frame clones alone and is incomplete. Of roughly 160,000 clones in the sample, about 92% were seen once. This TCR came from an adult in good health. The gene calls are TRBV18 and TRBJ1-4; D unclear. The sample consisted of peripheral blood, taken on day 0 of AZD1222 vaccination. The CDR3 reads CASSPVDALEKLFF. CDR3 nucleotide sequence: TGTGCCAGCTCACCGGTGGACGCGCTAGAAAAACTGTTTTTT.